Listed below are T cell receptor beta chains from one sample, sequenced in a study of blood T cells in healthy people across ages. TCRdb called the 5' RACE reads again in MiXCR, with one record for every CDR3 protein. The sample carries roughly 1.7 million distinct CDR3 sequences, 30% to 35% recorded once. Sequenced input: blood. These receptors all stem from a woman between 25 and 40 years old in good health. Both conserved end residues are part of each CDR3. D genes are given only for firm matches. Only some rows state a clone size, as once, few, many or a class for expanded clones.

>TRBV28|.|.|TRBJ1-5
CASRMGGGNQPQHF
TGTGCCAGCAGAATGGGAGGGGGCAATCAGCCCCAGCATTTT
>TRBV20-1|TRBD1|few|TRBJ2-3
CSAQGATDTQYF
TGCAGTGCCCAGGGGGCCACAGATACGCAGTATTTT
>TRBV27|TRBD1|.|TRBJ2-7
CASSAQSGTGGSYEQYF
TGTGCCAGCAGCGCGCAGTCCGGGACAGGGGGCTCCTACGAGCAGTACTTC
>TRBV13|.|.|TRBJ2-7
CVSSYRGERYEQYF
TGTGTCAGCTCGTACCGAGGGGAGCGCTACGAGCAGTACTTC
>TRBV10-2|TRBD1|few|TRBJ2-1
CASSDGTGGWSYNEQFF
TGCGCCAGCAGTGACGGGACAGGAGGGTGGTCCTACAATGAGCAGTTCTTC
>TRBV5-6|TRBD1|few|TRBJ2-5
CASSLVDRGLNTETQYF
TGTGCCAGCAGCTTGGTGGACAGGGGCCTCAATACGGAGACCCAGTACTTC
>TRBV28|.|few|TRBJ2-3
CASSSSWSGRSTDTQYF
TGTGCCAGCAGTTCCTCCTGGAGTGGAAGAAGCACAGATACGCAGTATTTT
>TRBV4-2|.|few|TRBJ1-2
CASSQDRSEYGYTF
TGTGCCAGCAGCCAAGATAGATCAGAATACGGCTACACCTTC
>TRBV6-1|TRBD2|.|TRBJ2-4
CASSEAFGGMNIQYF
TGTGCCAGCAGTGAAGCCTTCGGGGGGATGAACATTCAGTACTTC
>TRBV5-5|TRBD2|.|TRBJ2-3
CASSRGTRGDTDTQYF
TGTGCCAGCAGCCGCGGGACTAGAGGGGACACAGATACGCAGTATTTT
>TRBV6-6|TRBD2|.|TRBJ2-1
CASSGLAELNEQFF
TGTGCCAGCAGCGGACTAGCGGAACTCAATGAGCAGTTCTTC
>TRBV21-1|.|.|TRBJ1-5
CASSRPGTGRPPRYQPQHF
TGTGCCAGCAGCAGGCCCGGGACAGGGAGACCTCCGCGGTATCAGCCCCAGCATTTT
>TRBV7-9|.|.|TRBJ2-4
CASSGWDTDRNIQYF
TGTGCCAGCAGCGGTTGGGACACAGATCGGAACATTCAGTACTTC
>TRBV29-1|.|.|TRBJ2-7
CSVGRPTYEQYF
TGCAGCGTTGGGAGGCCCACCTACGAGCAGTACTTC
>TRBV7-2|TRBD1|many|TRBJ1-2
CASSLEYWTGGVGYTF
TGTGCCAGCAGCTTAGAATACTGGACAGGGGGTGTTGGCTACACCTTC
>TRBV7-9|.|many|TRBJ2-5
CASSYTDLLETQYF
TGTGCCAGCAGCTATACCGACTTGTTGGAGACCCAGTACTTC
>TRBV7-9|TRBD1|once|TRBJ2-7
CASSPDETGGCYEQYF
TGTGCCAGCAGCCCAGACGAGACAGGGGGCTGCTACGAGCAGTACTTC
>TRBV12-3/TRBV12-4|.|.|TRBJ2-3
CASRSYGGVTADTQYF
TGTGCCAGCAGATCCTATGGCGGGGTCACCGCAGATACGCAGTATTTT
>TRBV6-5|.|few|TRBJ2-3
CASSYSEGVAGTDTQYF
TGTGCCAGCAGTTACTCCGAGGGGGTAGCGGGCACAGATACGCAGTATTTT
>TRBV10-1|TRBD2|.|TRBJ2-1
CASSDSGGSSREQFF
TGCGCCAGCAGTGACTCTGGCGGGAGTTCCCGGGAGCAGTTCTTC
>TRBV5-1|.|few|TRBJ1-2
CASSLREDYGYTF
TGCGCCAGCAGCTTGAGGGAAGACTATGGCTACACCTTC
>TRBV7-9|.|.|TRBJ2-1
CASTSPGGAKGNEQFF
TGTGCCAGCACCTCCCCAGGCGGAGCCAAGGGCAATGAGCAGTTCTTC
>TRBV27|TRBD1|few|TRBJ1-5
CASSLSIFDRVNQPQHF
TGTGCCAGCAGTTTATCTATTTTCGACAGGGTCAATCAGCCCCAGCATTTT
>TRBV4-1|TRBD2|.|TRBJ2-3
CASSQALAGRSRTDTQYF
TGCGCCAGCAGCCAAGCGCTAGCGGGGCGCTCTCGCACAGATACGCAGTATTTT
>TRBV3-1|.|.|TRBJ2-7
CANSQDIATPKFGEQYF
TGTGCCAACAGCCAAGATATTGCGACCCCCAAATTCGGCGAGCAGTACTTC